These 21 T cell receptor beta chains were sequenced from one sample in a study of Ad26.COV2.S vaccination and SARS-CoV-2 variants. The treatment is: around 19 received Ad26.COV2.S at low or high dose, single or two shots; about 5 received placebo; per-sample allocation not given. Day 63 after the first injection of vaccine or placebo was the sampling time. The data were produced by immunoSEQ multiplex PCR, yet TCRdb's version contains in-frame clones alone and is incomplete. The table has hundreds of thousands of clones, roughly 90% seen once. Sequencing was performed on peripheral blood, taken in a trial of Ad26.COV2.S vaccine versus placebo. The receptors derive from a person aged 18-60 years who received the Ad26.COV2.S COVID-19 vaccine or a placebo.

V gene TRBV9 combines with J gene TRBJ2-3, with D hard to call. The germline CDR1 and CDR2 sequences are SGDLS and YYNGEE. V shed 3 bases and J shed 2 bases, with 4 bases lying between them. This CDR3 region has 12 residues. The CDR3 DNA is TGTGCCAGCAGCGAAAACACAGATACGCAGTATTTT. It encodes CASSENTDTQYF.

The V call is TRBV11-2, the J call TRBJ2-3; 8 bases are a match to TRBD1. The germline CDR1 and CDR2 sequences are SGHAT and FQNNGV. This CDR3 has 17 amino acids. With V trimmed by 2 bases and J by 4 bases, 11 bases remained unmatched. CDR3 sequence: CASSLLPPDRVADTQYF. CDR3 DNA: TGTGCCAGCAGCTTACTACCCCCGGACAGGGTGGCAGATACGCAGTATTTT.

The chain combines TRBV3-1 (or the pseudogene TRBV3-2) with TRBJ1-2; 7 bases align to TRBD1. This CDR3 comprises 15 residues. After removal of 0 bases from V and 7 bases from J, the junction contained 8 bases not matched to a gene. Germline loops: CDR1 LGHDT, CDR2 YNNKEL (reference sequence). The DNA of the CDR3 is TGTGCCAGCAGCCAAGAACGAGGGGGCGGCTCTGGCTACACCTTC. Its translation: CASSQERGGGSGYTF.

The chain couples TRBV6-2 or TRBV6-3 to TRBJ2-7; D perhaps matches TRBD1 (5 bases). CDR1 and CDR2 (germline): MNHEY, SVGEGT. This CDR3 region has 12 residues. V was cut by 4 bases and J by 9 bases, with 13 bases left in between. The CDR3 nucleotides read TGTGCCAGCAGTTCCCCCTCCAGGGTGCAGTACTTC. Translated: CASSSPSRVQYF.

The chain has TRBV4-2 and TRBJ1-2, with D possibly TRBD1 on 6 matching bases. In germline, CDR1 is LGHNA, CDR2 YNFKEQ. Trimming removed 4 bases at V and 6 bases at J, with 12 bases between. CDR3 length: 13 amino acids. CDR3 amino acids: CASSPTDSHGYTF. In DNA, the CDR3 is TGTGCCAGCAGCCCCACGGACAGCCATGGCTACACCTTC.

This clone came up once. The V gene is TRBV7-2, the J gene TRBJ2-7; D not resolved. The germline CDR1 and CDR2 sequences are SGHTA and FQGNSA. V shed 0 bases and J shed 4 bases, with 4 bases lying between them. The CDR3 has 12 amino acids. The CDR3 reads CASSLAWYEQYF. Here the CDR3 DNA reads TGTGCCAGCAGCTTAGCATGGTACGAGCAGTACTTC.

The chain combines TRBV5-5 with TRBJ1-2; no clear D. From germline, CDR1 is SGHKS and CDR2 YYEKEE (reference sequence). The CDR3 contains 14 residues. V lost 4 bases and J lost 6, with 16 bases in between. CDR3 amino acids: CASSKDLGGDGYTF. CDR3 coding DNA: TGTGCCAGCAGCAAGGACCTTGGTGGAGATGGCTACACCTTC. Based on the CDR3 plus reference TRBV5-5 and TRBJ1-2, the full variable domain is DAGVTQSPTHLIKTRGQQVTLRCSPISGHKSVSWYQQVLGQGPQFIFQYYEKEERGRGNFPDRFSARQFPNYSSELNVNALLLGDSALYLCASSKDLGGDGYTFGSGTRLTVV.

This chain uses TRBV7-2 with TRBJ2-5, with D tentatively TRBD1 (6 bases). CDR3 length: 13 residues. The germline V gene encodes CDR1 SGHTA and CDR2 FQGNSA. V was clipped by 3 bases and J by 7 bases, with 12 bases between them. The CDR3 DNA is TGTGCCAGCAGCTTGGGGGCATTCGGGACCCAGTACTTC. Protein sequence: CASSLGAFGTQYF.

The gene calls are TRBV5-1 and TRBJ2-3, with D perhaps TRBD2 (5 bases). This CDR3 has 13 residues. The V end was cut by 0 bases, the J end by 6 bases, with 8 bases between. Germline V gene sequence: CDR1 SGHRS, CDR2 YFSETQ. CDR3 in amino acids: CASSLERGDTQYF. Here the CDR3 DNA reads TGCGCCAGCAGCTTGGAGCGCGGGGATACGCAGTATTTT. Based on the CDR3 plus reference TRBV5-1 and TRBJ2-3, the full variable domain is KAGVTQTPRYLIKTRGQQVTLSCSPISGHRSVSWYQQTPGQGLQFLFEYFSETQRNKGNFPGRFSGRQFSNSRSEMNVSTLELGDSALYLCASSLERGDTQYFGPGTRLTVL.

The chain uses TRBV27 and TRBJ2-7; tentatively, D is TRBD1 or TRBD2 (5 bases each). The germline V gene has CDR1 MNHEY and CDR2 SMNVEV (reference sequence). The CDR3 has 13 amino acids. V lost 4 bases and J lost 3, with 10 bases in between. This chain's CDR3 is CASSSGRNYEQYF. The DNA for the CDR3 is TGTGCCAGCAGTTCGGGACGCAACTACGAGCAGTACTTC.

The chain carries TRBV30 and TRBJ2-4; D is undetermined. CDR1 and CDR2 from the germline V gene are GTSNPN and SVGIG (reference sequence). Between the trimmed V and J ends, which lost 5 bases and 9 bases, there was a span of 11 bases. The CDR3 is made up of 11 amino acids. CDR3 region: CAWGPGGIQYF. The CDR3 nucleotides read TGTGCCTGGGGGCCGGGCGGCATTCAGTACTTC.

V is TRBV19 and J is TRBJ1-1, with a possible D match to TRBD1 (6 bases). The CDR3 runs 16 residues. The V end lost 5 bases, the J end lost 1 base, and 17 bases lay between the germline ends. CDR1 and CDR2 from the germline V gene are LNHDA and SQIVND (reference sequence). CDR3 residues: CASSPGTFRGNTEAFF. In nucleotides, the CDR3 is TGTGCCAGTAGTCCTGGGACATTTAGAGGGAACACTGAAGCTTTCTTT.

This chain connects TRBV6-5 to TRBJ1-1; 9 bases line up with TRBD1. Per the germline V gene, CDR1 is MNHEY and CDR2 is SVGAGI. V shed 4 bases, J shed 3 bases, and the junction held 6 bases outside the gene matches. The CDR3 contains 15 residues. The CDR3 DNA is TGTGCCAGCAGTTCACAGGGGGCAGGGGACACTGAAGCTTTCTTT. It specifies CASSSQGAGDTEAFF.

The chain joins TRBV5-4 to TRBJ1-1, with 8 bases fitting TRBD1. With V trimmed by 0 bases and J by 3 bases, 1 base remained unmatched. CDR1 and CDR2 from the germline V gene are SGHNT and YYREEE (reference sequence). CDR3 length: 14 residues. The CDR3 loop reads CASSLGQGYTEAFF. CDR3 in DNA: TGTGCCAGCAGCTTGGGACAGGGGTACACTGAAGCTTTCTTT.

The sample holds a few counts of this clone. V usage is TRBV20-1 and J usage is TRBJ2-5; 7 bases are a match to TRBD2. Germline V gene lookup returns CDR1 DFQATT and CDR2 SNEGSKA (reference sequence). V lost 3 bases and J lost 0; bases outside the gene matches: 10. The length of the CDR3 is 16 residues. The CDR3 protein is CSASWGEGWYQETQYF. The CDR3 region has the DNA TGCAGTGCTAGTTGGGGGGAGGGGTGGTACCAAGAGACCCAGTACTTC.

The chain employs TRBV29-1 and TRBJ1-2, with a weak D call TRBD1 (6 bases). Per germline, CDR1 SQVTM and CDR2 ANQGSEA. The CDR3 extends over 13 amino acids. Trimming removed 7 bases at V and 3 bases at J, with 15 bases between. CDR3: CSAPLGGDYGYTF. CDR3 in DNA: TGCAGCGCCCCCCTGGGGGGCGACTATGGCTACACCTTC.

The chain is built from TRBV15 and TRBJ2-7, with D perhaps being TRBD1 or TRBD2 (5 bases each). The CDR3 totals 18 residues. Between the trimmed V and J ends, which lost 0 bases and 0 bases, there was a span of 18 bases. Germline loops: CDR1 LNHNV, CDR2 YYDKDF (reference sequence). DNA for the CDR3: TGTGCCACCAGCAGAGATCACGGGGCGCTGACCAGCTCCTACGAGCAGTACTTC. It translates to CATSRDHGALTSSYEQYF.

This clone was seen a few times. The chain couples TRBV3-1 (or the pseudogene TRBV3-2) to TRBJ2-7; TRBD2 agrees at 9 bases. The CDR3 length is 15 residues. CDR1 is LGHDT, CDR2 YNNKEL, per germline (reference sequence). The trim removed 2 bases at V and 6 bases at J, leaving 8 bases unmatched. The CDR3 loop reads CASSQRSLAGTEQYF. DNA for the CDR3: TGTGCCAGCAGCCAAAGATCGCTAGCGGGAACCGAGCAGTACTTC.

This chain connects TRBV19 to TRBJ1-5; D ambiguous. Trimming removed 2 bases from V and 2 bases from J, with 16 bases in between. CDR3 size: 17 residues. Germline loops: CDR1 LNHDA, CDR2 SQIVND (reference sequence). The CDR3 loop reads CASSIFWAGFGNQPQHF. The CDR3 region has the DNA TGTGCCAGTAGTATATTCTGGGCGGGGTTCGGCAATCAGCCCCAGCATTTT.

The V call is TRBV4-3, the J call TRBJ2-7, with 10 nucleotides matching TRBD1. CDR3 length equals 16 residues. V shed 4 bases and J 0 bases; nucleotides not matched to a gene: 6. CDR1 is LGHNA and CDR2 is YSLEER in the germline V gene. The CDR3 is CASSRTGQGSSYEQYF. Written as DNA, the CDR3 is TGCGCCAGCAGCCGAACGGGACAGGGGTCCTCCTACGAGCAGTACTTC.

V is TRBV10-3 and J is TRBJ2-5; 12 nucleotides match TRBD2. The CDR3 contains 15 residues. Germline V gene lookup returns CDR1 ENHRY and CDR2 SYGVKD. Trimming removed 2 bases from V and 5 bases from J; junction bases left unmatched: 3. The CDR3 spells CAISEPTSGSETQYF. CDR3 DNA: TGTGCCATCAGTGAGCCGACTAGCGGGAGTGAGACCCAGTACTTC.